Listed below are T cell receptor beta chains from one sample, sequenced in a study of cytomegalovirus exposure and HLA in healthy donors. Method: immunoSEQ multiplex PCR; TCRdb's copy keeps in-frame clones and lacks some. The sample gives approximately 110,000 clones, approximately 84% of which show up once; about 0.22% is in the top ten. Sequencing input: PBMCs. The receptors here all came from a man in his forties or fifties in good health and CMV-seronegative. Both conserved end residues are part of each CDR3. A D gene is named only where the DNA matches it firmly. Where a row states a size, it is once, few, many or the class of an expanded clone; other rows omit it.

>NA|TRBD1|TRBV7-3|TRBJ2-7
CASSSSDRDSHEQYF
TGTGCCAGCAGCTCATCTGACAGGGATAGCCACGAGCAGTACTTC
>NA|TRBD2|TRBV5-1|TRBJ2-3
CASSSGGASLLIWADTQYF
TGCGCCAGCAGCTCGGGAGGAGCCTCTTTACTCATTTGGGCAGATACGCAGTATTTT
>NA|TRBD1|TRBV7-2|TRBJ2-7
CASKKAAGQGAWEQYF
TGTGCCAGCAAGAAGGCTGCAGGACAGGGGGCATGGGAGCAGTACTTC
>NA|NA|TRBV4-2|TRBJ2-3
CASSLRGGEGDTQYF
TGTGCCAGCAGCCTCCGGGGAGGAGAGGGAGATACGCAGTATTTT
>NA|NA|TRBV7-2|TRBJ2-2
CASSLIMNTGELFF
TGTGCCAGCAGCTTAATTATGAACACCGGGGAGCTGTTTTTT
>NA|NA|TRBV5-4|TRBJ2-5
CASSFQESETQYF
TGTGCCAGCAGCTTTCAGGAATCAGAGACCCAGTACTTC
>NA|NA|TRBV5-6|TRBJ2-7
CASSFGRPGEQYF
TGTGCCAGCAGCTTCGGCAGGCCTGGAGAGCAGTACTTC
>NA|TRBD1|TRBV19|TRBJ1-2
CASSTTGGASNYGYTF
TGTGCCAGTAGTACTACAGGGGGTGCCTCTAACTATGGCTACACCTTC
>NA|NA|TRBV7-9|TRBJ1-1
CASSPRGTEAFF
TGTGCCAGCAGCCCCCGGGGGACTGAAGCTTTCTTT
>few|NA|TRBV23-1|TRBJ1-5
CASSQWRQGRVGNQPQHF
TGCGCCAGCAGTCAATGGCGGCAAGGCAGGGTGGGGAATCAGCCCCAGCATTTT
>few|TRBD2|TRBV2|TRBJ2-1
CASSFKREDFYNEQFF
TGTGCCAGCAGCTTTAAGCGGGAAGACTTCTACAATGAGCAGTTCTTC
>NA|NA|TRBV19|TRBJ1-1
CASSPQTGLGEAFF
TGTGCCAGTAGCCCTCAAACAGGGCTGGGAGAAGCTTTCTTT
>NA|NA|TRBV9|TRBJ2-3
CASSVAFPDTQYF
TGTGCCAGCAGCGTAGCTTTCCCAGATACGCAGTATTTT
>NA|NA|TRBV5-1|TRBJ2-7
CASSLVQSLTYEQYF
TGCGCCAGCAGCTTGGTACAGAGCCTCACCTACGAGCAGTACTTC
>NA|TRBD1|TRBV28|TRBJ1-1
CASSLGNRGEAFF
TGTGCCAGCAGTTTGGGCAACAGGGGGGAAGCTTTCTTT
>few|TRBD2|TRBV4-2|TRBJ2-1
CASSQLRRASGDLHSYNEQFF
TGTGCCAGCAGCCAACTCCGCAGGGCTAGCGGGGACCTCCACTCCTACAATGAGCAGTTCTTC
>few|NA|TRBV28|TRBJ2-1
CASSLVFLPNEQFF
TGTGCCAGCAGTTTAGTTTTTCTCCCGAATGAGCAGTTCTTC
>NA|TRBD1|TRBV5-1|TRBJ2-7
CASSQQGGEQYF
TGCGCCAGCAGCCAACAGGGGGGCGAGCAGTACTTC
>few|TRBD2|TRBV19|TRBJ2-3
CASSIVSGRADTQYF
TGTGCCAGTAGTATAGTCAGCGGGAGGGCGGATACGCAGTATTTT
>NA|NA|TRBV7-2|TRBJ2-1
CASSFGGREQFF
TGTGCCAGCAGCTTTGGGGGCCGGGAGCAGTTCTTC
>NA|NA|TRBV21-1|TRBJ1-2
CASSLVHGYTF
TGTGCCAGCAGCCTCGTCCATGGCTACACCTTC
>few|TRBD2|TRBV27|TRBJ2-2
CASSLLPAGVGTGELFF
TGTGCCAGCAGTTTACTCCCAGCGGGAGTCGGCACCGGGGAGCTGTTTTTT
>NA|TRBD2|TRBV7-2|TRBJ2-7
CASSQATSGSSAYYEQYF
TGTGCCAGCAGCCAGGCCACTAGCGGGAGTTCGGCCTACTACGAGCAGTACTTC
>NA|TRBD1|TRBV4-3|TRBJ2-7
CASSRDRGSYEQYF
TGCGCCAGCAGCCGGGACAGGGGGTCCTACGAGCAGTACTTC
>NA|TRBD1|TRBV9|TRBJ2-1
CASSVSEGANEQFF
TGTGCCAGCAGCGTATCCGAGGGGGCTAATGAGCAGTTCTTC
>NA|NA|TRBV5-5|TRBJ1-4
CASSLILRLRDEKLFF
TGTGCCAGCAGCTTGATTCTCCGACTAAGGGATGAAAAACTGTTTTTT
>once|NA|TRBV1|TRBJ1-5
CTSSYGTEQQPQHF
TGCACCAGCAGCTATGGGACAGAACAACAGCCCCAGCATTTT
>once|TRBD1|TRBV5-4|TRBJ1-2
CASSFPRGRNYGYTF
TGTGCCAGCAGCTTCCCTAGGGGGCGTAACTATGGCTACACCTTC
>NA|NA|TRBV19|TRBJ1-5
CASSTLSQPQHF
TGTGCCAGTAGTACCCTTAGTCAGCCCCAGCATTTT
>few|NA|TRBV4-1|TRBJ1-6
CASSQEEAAGSLKPLHF
TGCGCCAGCAGCCAAGAAGAGGCGGCAGGGTCTCTCAAACCCCTCCACTTT
>few|TRBD2|TRBV7-8|TRBJ2-7
CASSPNRLAGDLEQYF
TGTGCCAGCAGCCCGAACAGACTAGCGGGAGATCTCGAGCAGTACTTC
>NA|NA|TRBV6-1|TRBJ1-1
CASSVVGSNAEAFF
TGTGCCAGCAGTGTCGTCGGTTCCAATGCTGAAGCTTTCTTT
>few|TRBD2|TRBV10-3|TRBJ2-1
CATSEASGEYNEQFF
TGTGCCACGTCTGAAGCTAGCGGAGAATACAATGAGCAGTTCTTC
>NA|NA|TRBV9|TRBJ1-4
CASSLGPRAGEGEKLFF
TGTGCCAGCAGCCTCGGCCCGAGGGCGGGAGAGGGTGAAAAACTGTTTTTT
>NA|NA|TRBV7-8|TRBJ2-7
CASSLGTGEQYF
TGTGCCAGCAGTCTAGGGACTGGCGAGCAGTACTTC
>NA|NA|TRBV28|TRBJ2-1
CASSHGSSSNEQFF
TGTGCCAGCAGTCACGGTTCTAGCTCCAATGAGCAGTTCTTC
>NA|TRBD1|TRBV4-1|TRBJ1-1
CASNRIQGPETNTEAFF
TGCGCCAGCAACAGAATACAGGGGCCCGAGACGAACACTGAAGCTTTCTTT
>NA|TRBD1|TRBV5-4|TRBJ2-7
CASSQGQPLPYEQYF
TGTGCCAGCAGCCAGGGACAGCCCCTCCCCTACGAGCAGTACTTC
>NA|NA|TRBV27|TRBJ2-7
CASSFFPLRSSYEQYF
TGTGCCAGCAGTTTTTTCCCCCTCAGAAGCTCCTACGAGCAGTACTTC
>NA|TRBD1|TRBV19|TRBJ1-1
CASSIGIGGTVNTEAFF
TGTGCCAGTAGTATCGGTATAGGGGGGACAGTGAACACTGAAGCTTTCTTT
>NA|NA|TRBV28|TRBJ1-2
CASSSRETGYTF
TGTGCCAGCAGTTCGAGGGAAACTGGCTACACCTTC
>NA|TRBD1|TRBV28|TRBJ2-7
CASSPPPGQGAYEQYF
TGTGCCAGCAGTCCCCCTCCGGGACAGGGTGCCTACGAGCAGTACTTC
>NA|NA|TRBV6-1|TRBJ2-1
CASSSGIQNEQFF
TGTGCCAGCAGTTCAGGGATCCAGAATGAGCAGTTCTTC
>NA|NA|TRBV5-1|TRBJ2-6
CASSYVVSGANVLTF
TGCGCCAGCAGCTATGTAGTTTCTGGGGCCAACGTCCTGACTTTC
>NA|NA|TRBV9|TRBJ2-3
CASSVVSGSSTDTQYF
TGTGCCAGCAGCGTCGTCTCCGGGAGTAGCACAGATACGCAGTATTTT
>NA|TRBD1|TRBV7-3|TRBJ2-7
CASSLRRTGSSYEQYF
TGTGCCAGCAGCTTAAGGCGGACAGGGAGCTCCTACGAGCAGTACTTC
>NA|TRBD2|TRBV2|TRBJ2-2
CASRLARNGELFF
TGTGCCAGCAGACTAGCGAGAAACGGGGAGCTGTTTTTT
>NA|TRBD1|TRBV7-8|TRBJ2-7
CASSLKGGTGGYEQYF
TGTGCCAGCAGCTTAAAGGGGGGGACAGGGGGCTACGAGCAGTACTTC
>NA|NA|TRBV29-1|TRBJ1-1
CSVQVMNTEAFF
TGCAGCGTTCAGGTGATGAACACTGAAGCTTTCTTT
>NA|TRBD2|TRBV5-6|TRBJ2-1
CASSFDSGGGNEQFF
TGTGCCAGCAGCTTCGACAGCGGGGGGGGCAATGAGCAGTTCTTC
>NA|TRBD1|TRBV5-8|TRBJ1-1
CASSDLQGAGQAFF
TGTGCCAGCAGCGATCTCCAGGGGGCGGGCCAAGCTTTCTTT
>once|NA|TRBV5-1|TRBJ2-7
CASRWGDYEQYF
TGCGCCAGCAGGTGGGGGGACTACGAGCAGTACTTC
>few|TRBD1|TRBV6-5|TRBJ2-7
CASTSGQGTYEQYF
TGTGCCAGCACCTCGGGACAGGGGACCTACGAGCAGTACTTC
>few|NA|TRBV7-2|TRBJ2-5
CASGRRETQYF
TGTGCCAGCGGGAGGAGGGAGACCCAGTACTTC